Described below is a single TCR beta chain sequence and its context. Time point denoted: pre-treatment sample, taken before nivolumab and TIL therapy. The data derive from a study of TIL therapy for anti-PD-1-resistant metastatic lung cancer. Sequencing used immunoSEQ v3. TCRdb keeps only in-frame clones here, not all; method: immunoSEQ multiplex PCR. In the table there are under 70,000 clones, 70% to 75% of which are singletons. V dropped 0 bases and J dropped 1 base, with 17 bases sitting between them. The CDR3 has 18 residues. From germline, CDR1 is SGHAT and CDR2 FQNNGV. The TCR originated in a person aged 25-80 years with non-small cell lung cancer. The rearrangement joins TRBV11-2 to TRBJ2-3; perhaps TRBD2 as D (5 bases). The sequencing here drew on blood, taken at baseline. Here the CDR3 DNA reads TGTGCCAGCAGCTTAGACCTACGTCTGGGGAGAGGCACAGATACGCAGTATTTT. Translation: CASSLDLRLGRGTDTQYF.